This T cell receptor beta chain came from a study of T cells in women clearing cervical HPV infection listed by TCRdb under 2018. Study-level background: Cases were roughly 23 women with histologically confirmed HPV16-related CIN3 or worse, including a couple of invasive cancers. Because only a few women had HLA typing data, the possibility that HLA type acted as a confounder could not be ruled out. Blood from cases was collected at the visit where the lesion was first found, while blood from controls was collected once the infection could no longer be detected. A median age of approximately 31 years was observed in cases versus 38 to 40 in controls, and no significant differences in baseline characteristics were found. This exploratory proof-of-principle case-control study, nested within the Guanacaste HPV Natural History Study in Costa Rica, compared TCR repertoires among women with different cervical HPV16 outcomes. The approximately 23 controls were women who cleared a single incident HPV16 infection within 12 months without developing precancer or cancer. The parent cohort enrolled under 11,000 women aged 18 or older in Guanacaste, Costa Rica, in about 1993 to 1994 and followed the women for approximately seven years. As quality controls, five blinded duplicates were added to each group, bringing the total to 60 or so samples made up of approximately 50 participants and about ten replicates. Among cases, blood sampling occurred a median of 149 days after lesion detection, with an interquartile range of roughly 85 to 220 days. Cases and controls were matched on age within five years and on year of sample collection.

A word on this clone: It lacks a known antigen. The CDR3 end falls 3 residues outside the read, so it is completed with the germline J gene.

Trimming accounts for 5 bases at V and 0 bases at J, while the number of junction bases matched to no gene is 7. The germline V gene provides CDR1 MDHEN and CDR2 SYDVKM. The CDR3, from cysteine to phenylalanine, totals 17 residues. The DNA shown is the part of the CDR3 that was read: 42 bases, in frame from base 1. Using the immunoSEQ assay, multiplex PCR amplified TCR beta CDR3 regions from an average of 1200 ng of genomic DNA per sample. Primer bias was corrected in the assay by using a complete synthetic TCR repertoire to establish an amplification baseline. The amplicons were sequenced using the Illumina platform. The study's own analysis went as follows. Sequences were error-corrected by clustering with frequency ratios and a modified nearest-neighbor algorithm, then analyzed in the immunoSEQ Analyzer with IMGT gene definitions. At each rarefaction depth, TCR richness and evenness were averaged across 20 rarefaction repeats, and samples with fewer sequences than that depth were excluded. Wilcoxon rank sum tests with FDR correction were used to compare relative abundances of V, D and J genes between the groups. For the blinded duplicates, the intraclass correlation was roughly 96% for TCR richness and averaged about 81% across roughly 72 gene segments. In TCRdb, the immuneACCESS table is reduced to in-frame sequences with V and J assigned. These tables do not hold every clone; where another copy was compared, an unresolved V gene accounts for under half, and the others remain unexplained. That table is the source of V, J and clone size, and D and trimming were worked out from the DNA. The table held for this sample gives roughly 45,000 clones. About 1% of the sample is taken by the ten largest.

On the study overall, not on this receptor specifically: Whether associations preceded infection or resulted from infection could not be shown with the cross-sectional design, and effector/memory subsets and HPV-specific T cells were not isolated. TRBV6-7 relative abundance was lower in cases than in controls (around 0.11% versus 0.15%; Bonferroni P = 0.0008). By combining richness with V gene abundances, random forest classifiers separated cases from controls with an estimated AUC of less than 0.85. Significantly higher TCR repertoire richness was observed in CIN3+ cases than in controls across sequencing depths, whereas no difference in evenness was found. Because the number of T cells per sample was unknown, the richness differences could reflect varying T-cell content rather than repertoire biology.

Every participant had a single incident cervical HPV16 infection, and women with prevalent HPV16 infections were excluded. Cervical HPV DNA was detected with MY09/MY11 PCR, and genotyping was done with dot-blot hybridization. Approximately 15 mL of heparinized blood were centrifuged, and the buffy coat was aliquoted, frozen at -30°C, then stored at -80°C. QIAGEN kits were used to extract genomic DNA from the buffy coat specimens. This TCR derives from a woman aged 18-69 years with a cervical HPV16 infection that either progressed to CIN3+ or cleared (not recorded which). The chain is assembled from TRBV28 and TRBJ2-6; the junction holds 7 bases that match TRBD1. The specimen was blood buffy coat. The sequenced CDR3 bases are TGTGCCAGCAGTAAATTGGGACAGACCTCTGGGGCCAACGTC. It translates as CASSKLGQTSGANV. From start to end, the CDR3 is CASSKLGQTSGANVLTF.